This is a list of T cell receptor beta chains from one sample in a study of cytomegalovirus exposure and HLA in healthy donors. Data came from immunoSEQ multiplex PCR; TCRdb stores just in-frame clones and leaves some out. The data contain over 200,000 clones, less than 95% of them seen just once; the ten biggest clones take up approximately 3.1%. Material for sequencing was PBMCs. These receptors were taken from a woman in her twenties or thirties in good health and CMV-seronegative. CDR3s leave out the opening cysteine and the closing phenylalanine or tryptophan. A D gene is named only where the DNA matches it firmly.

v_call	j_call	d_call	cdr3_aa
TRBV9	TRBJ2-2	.	ASSAPNTGELF
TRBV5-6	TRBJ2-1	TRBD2	ASSLGLAGYEQF
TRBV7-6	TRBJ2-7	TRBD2	ASSWTSGSGEQY
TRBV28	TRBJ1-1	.	ASSLRFGGYEAF
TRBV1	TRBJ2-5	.	TSSLIEY
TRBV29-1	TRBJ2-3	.	SVQLADTQY
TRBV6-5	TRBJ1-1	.	ASSYGGVSTEAF
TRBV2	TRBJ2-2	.	ASSYRASGELF
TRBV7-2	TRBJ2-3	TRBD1	ASSPTGSTDTQY
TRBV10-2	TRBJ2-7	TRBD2	ASSGTRNYEQY
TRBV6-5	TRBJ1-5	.	ASGQTSNQPQH
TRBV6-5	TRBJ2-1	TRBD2	ASSYVAGGPPSEQF
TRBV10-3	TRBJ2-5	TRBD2	AAGGRPGETQY
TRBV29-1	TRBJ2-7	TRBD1	SVEDRGSEQY
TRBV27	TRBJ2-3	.	ASSTLPAGARGTDTQY
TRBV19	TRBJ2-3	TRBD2	ASSFIGLAKEDTQY
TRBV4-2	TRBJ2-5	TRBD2	ASSPTSGRDQETQY
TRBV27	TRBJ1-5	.	ASTPSLSNQPQH
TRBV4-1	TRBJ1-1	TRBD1	ASSHLKTGVDTEAF
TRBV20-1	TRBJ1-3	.	SASLGNTIY
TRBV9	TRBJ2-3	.	ASTRRGLDTDTQY
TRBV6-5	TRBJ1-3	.	ASSSYSSGNTIY
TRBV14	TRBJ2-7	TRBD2	ASSPFSGRAYEQY
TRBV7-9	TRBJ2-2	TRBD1	ASSLGGDRARTGELF
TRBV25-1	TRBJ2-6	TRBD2	ASTPNGGEGANVLT
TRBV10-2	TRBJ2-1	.	ASSELLANNEQF
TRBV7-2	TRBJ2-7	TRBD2	ASTRGRASPYEQY
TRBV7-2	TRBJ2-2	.	ASTFGTNTGELF
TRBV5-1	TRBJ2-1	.	ASSLEGLDEQF
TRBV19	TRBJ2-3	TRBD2	ASSKFWREEGTDTQY
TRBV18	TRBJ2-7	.	ASSPVTKSSYEQY
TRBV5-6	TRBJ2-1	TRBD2	ASSPLAGGHNEQF
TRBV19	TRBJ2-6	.	ASSIEWRGRLGANVLT
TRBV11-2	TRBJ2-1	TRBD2	ASRHGGAVAANEQF
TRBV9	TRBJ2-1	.	ASSDPSGLNEQF
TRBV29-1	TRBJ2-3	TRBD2	SVSSLLREGPDTQY
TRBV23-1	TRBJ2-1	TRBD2	ASSPTSGRSSYNEQF
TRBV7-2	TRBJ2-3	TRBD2	ASSRTRGTDTQY
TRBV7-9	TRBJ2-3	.	ASSPSRQLTDTQY
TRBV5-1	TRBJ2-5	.	ASSPLPGRTEETQY
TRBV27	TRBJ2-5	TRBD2	ASSLSAGGSAETQY
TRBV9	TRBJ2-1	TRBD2	ASSLRGTSGVYNEQF
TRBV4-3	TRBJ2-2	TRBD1	ASSQEGTGGITGELF
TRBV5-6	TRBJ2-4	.	ASSTALRNLAKNIQY
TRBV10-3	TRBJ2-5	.	AIGRLETQY
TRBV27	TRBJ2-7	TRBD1	ASSLSGQATYEQY
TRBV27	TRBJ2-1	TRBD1	ASSLSTGKNNEQF
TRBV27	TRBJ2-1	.	ASSFRRVGLGNEQF
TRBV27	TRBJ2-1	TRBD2	ASSSTGLGYNEQF
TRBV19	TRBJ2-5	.	ASSIIGIETQY
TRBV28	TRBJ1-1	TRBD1	ASSLREGASEAF
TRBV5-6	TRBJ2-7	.	ASSLAVGEQY